The 9 T cell receptor beta chains below come from one sample, sequenced in a study of cytomegalovirus exposure and HLA in healthy donors. The PCR ran on 60 Vbeta and 13 Jbeta primers. The method was immunoSEQ multiplex PCR; TCRdb's version includes in-frame clones alone and lacks a portion of them. The sample consists of roughly 180,000 clones, 80% of them appearing once. Sequenced input: PBMCs. These TCRs come from a young man in good health and CMV-seronegative.

This chain uses TRBV6-5 with TRBJ2-4, with 8 nucleotides matching TRBD1. V trimming: 4 bases; J trimming: 4 bases; junction bases outside the gene matches: 3. Germline CDR1 MNHEY, CDR2 SVGAGI. The CDR3 contains 14 residues. CDR3 sequence reads: CASSFGTGKNIQYF. CDR3 sequence (DNA): TGTGCCAGCAGTTTCGGGACAGGAAAAAACATTCAGTACTTC.

This clone was detected once. V gene TRBV6-5 combines with J gene TRBJ2-1; D is possibly TRBD2 (6 bases). Germline V lookup: CDR1 MNHEY, CDR2 SVGAGI. Trimming pared 2 bases from V and 5 bases from J, leaving 16 bases between. The CDR3 runs 16 residues. The CDR3 loop is CASSYDPHGGNNEQFF. CDR3 nucleotides: TGTGCCAGCAGTTACGATCCCCACGGGGGTAACAATGAGCAGTTCTTC.

This clone was observed a few times. The chain uses TRBV27 and TRBJ1-1; D is possibly TRBD1 (5 bases). From germline, CDR1 is MNHEY and CDR2 SMNVEV (reference sequence). The CDR3 contains 15 residues. The V and J ends lost 6 bases and 4 bases respectively, with 18 bases between them. This chain's CDR3 is CASSSPSAGTTEAFF. CDR3 DNA sequence: TGTGCCAGCAGCTCCCCTTCCGCGGGGACCACTGAAGCTTTCTTT.

V is TRBV28 and J is TRBJ1-1; 7 bases are shared with TRBD1. The CDR3 covers 14 residues. The germline CDR1 and CDR2 sequences are MDHEN and SYDVKM. The junction had 11 bases not matched to a gene; V was cut back by 5 bases and J by 8 bases. The DNA for the CDR3 is TGTGCCAGCAGTCCAGCGGACAGGAGGAGCGAAGCTTTCTTT. It codes for CASSPADRRSEAFF.

This clone was observed once. CDR3: CSVSRQGVAKNIQYF. In DNA form, the CDR3 reads TGCAGCGTTAGCCGACAGGGGGTGGCCAAAAACATTCAGTACTTC. The chain couples TRBV29-1 to TRBJ2-4; 9 bases are shared with TRBD1. CDR1 and CDR2 from the germline V gene are SQVTM and ANQGSEA. The CDR3 runs 15 residues. The junction had 6 bases not matched to a gene; V was cut back by 5 bases and J by 1 base.

This chain uses TRBV7-2 with TRBJ2-1; TRBD2 matches 10 bases. Germline V gene data show CDR1 as SGHTA and CDR2 as FQGNSA. With 5 bases clipped from V and 2 bases from J, the junction kept 6 bases outside the gene matches. The CDR3 runs 16 residues. The CDR3 coding sequence is TGTGCCAGCAGCACCCCTAGCGGGAGAGCCTACAATGAGCAGTTCTTC. Protein: CASSTPSGRAYNEQFF. Filled out from reference TRBV7-2 and TRBJ2-1, the complete variable domain reads GAGVSQSPSNKVTEKGKDVELRCDPISGHTALYWYRQSLGQGLEFLIYFQGNSAPDKSGLPSDRFSAERTGGSVSTLTIQRTQQEDSAVYLCASSTPSGRAYNEQFFGPGTRLTVL.

This clone was observed a few times. The chain is built from TRBV4-3 and TRBJ2-3; 8 nucleotides line up with TRBD2. Trimming removed 0 bases from V and 5 bases from J; junction bases left unmatched: 7. The CDR3 runs to 16 residues. In germline, CDR1 is LGHNA, CDR2 YSLEER. The DNA of the CDR3 is TGCGCCAGCAGCCAAGAGCCCCGGGGGGGCCTAGATACGCAGTATTTT. It is translated as CASSQEPRGGLDTQYF.

The genes are TRBV7-2 and TRBJ2-4, with D possibly TRBD2 on 6 matching bases. Germline CDR1 reads SGHTA; CDR2 reads FQGNSA. The CDR3 has 13 amino acids. V lost 11 bases, J lost 9 bases, and 20 bases lay in between. Here the CDR3 reads CASQSSGVGIQYF. The CDR3 nucleotides are TGTGCCTCCCAGTCCTCGGGAGTGGGCATTCAGTACTTC. Filled out from reference TRBV7-2 and TRBJ2-4, the complete variable domain reads GAGVSQSPSNKVTEKGKDVELRCDPISGHTALYWYRQSLGQGLEFLIYFQGNSAPDKSGLPSDRFSAERTGGSVSTLTIQRTQQEDSAVYLCASQSSGVGIQYFGAGTRLSVL.

This chain links TRBV10-3 with TRBJ2-5, with 8 nucleotides matching TRBD2. In germline, CDR1 is ENHRY, CDR2 SYGVKD. The V and J ends lost 4 bases and 2 bases, in that order; junction bases with no gene match: 9. CDR3 size: 16 residues. This CDR3 reads CAISGPPGGTQETQYF. Written as DNA, the CDR3 is TGTGCCATCAGTGGTCCTCCGGGGGGGACGCAAGAGACCCAGTACTTC.